Listed below are T cell receptor beta chains from one sample, sequenced in a study of T cell responses to AZD1222 COVID-19 vaccine. Profiling relied on immunoSEQ multiplex PCR, and the TCRdb table lists in-frame clones only, not all of them. The sample has roughly 80,000 clones; roughly 88% are singletons. This material consisted of peripheral blood, taken 28 days after the second AZD1222 dose. The receptor source for this set is an adult who received the AZD1222 COVID-19 vaccine. CDR3s leave out the opening cysteine and the closing phenylalanine or tryptophan. The D gene is left open where the match is weak. Part of the rows lack a size; the others show once, few, many or a class for expanded clones.

TRBV6-5	NA	12	TRBJ1-1	TRBD1	ASSYSGQGAQAF
TRBV12-3/TRBV12-4	NA	11	TRBJ1-5	NA	ASSAGLNQPQH
TRBV7-2	once	12	TRBJ1-2	NA	ASSFRVGGDGYT
TRBV4-1	NA	14	TRBJ2-2	NA	ASSQEGVRITGELF
TRBV6-6	NA	13	TRBJ1-5	TRBD1	ASTKTGSRNGPQH
TRBV6-5	once	13	TRBJ2-7	TRBD1	ASSRSGTGGSEQY
TRBV5-1	NA	13	TRBJ1-1	TRBD1	ASSLRQGGNTEAF
TRBV28	NA	16	TRBJ1-5	NA	ASSSPGLAGPSNQPQH
TRBV28	NA	16	TRBJ1-4	TRBD1	ASSPLSGTGSLGEKLF
TRBV4-2	NA	15	TRBJ2-1	TRBD2	ASSPKGASGGYNEQF
TRBV5-1	NA	13	TRBJ1-4	NA	ASSSSGHPNEKLF
TRBV27	NA	13	TRBJ1-6	NA	ASSFKETNNSPLH
TRBV19	NA	12	TRBJ2-2	TRBD1	ASKKQGETGELF
TRBV7-9	NA	11	TRBJ2-7	TRBD1	ASSGQDSYEQY
TRBV18	NA	13	TRBJ2-7	TRBD1	ASSTGTGSSYEQY
TRBV9	NA	12	TRBJ1-6	NA	ASSAGGDNSPLH
TRBV7-9	few	11	TRBJ1-5	NA	ASSTQGNQPQH
TRBV2	NA	10	TRBJ2-3	NA	AGGGAGDTQY
TRBV18	NA	13	TRBJ2-3	NA	ASTGGLAFTDTQY
TRBV6-6	NA	12	TRBJ2-1	NA	ASSYGGGGSEQF
TRBV6-5	NA	13	TRBJ1-5	TRBD1	ASSPGQAPNQPQH
TRBV12-3/TRBV12-4	NA	11	TRBJ1-1	NA	ASSFRRNTEAF
TRBV4-1	NA	14	TRBJ1-1	NA	ASSHPGGQMNTEAF
TRBV7-7	once	11	TRBJ1-1	NA	ASSRERDTEAF
TRBV5-1	NA	15	TRBJ2-3	TRBD2	ASSWGLAGDGTDTQY
TRBV6-5	NA	12	TRBJ2-7	TRBD1	ASRSTGASYEQY